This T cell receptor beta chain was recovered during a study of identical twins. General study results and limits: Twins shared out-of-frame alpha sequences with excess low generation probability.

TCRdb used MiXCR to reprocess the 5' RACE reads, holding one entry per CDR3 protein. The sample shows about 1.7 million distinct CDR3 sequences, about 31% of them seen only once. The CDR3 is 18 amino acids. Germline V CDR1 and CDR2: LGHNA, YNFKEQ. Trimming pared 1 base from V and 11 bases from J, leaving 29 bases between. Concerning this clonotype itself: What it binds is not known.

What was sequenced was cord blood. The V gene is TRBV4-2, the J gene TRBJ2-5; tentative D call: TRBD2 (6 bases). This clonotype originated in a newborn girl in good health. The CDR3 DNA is TGTGCCAGCAGCCAAGGCCGGACTACTAGACCCGGGCGCAATGAGCAGTACTTC. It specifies CASSQGRTTRPGRNEQYF.